A single sample is the source of the 9 T cell receptor beta chains below, sequenced in a study of shared clonotypes between healthy human individuals. Libraries were prepared by immunoSEQ multiplex PCR; TCRdb keeps only in-frame clonotypes and omits some of them. Of some 2,500,000 clones detected, 80% to 95% appear once; the ten largest clones hold approximately 0.39%. The source material was naive CD4+ T cells from PBMCs. Subset noted: CD45RA+ positively selected. The receptors were sampled from a man aged 18 to 29 in good health. Some clones in this sample may be carry-over from other donors' samples.

The V and J genes are TRBV6-4 and TRBJ2-2; possibly TRBD1 for D (6 bases). The germline CDR1 and CDR2 sequences are MRHNA and SNTAGT. CDR3 length: 14 amino acids. V was shortened by 6 bases and J by 7 bases, with 15 bases between the two germline ends. The CDR3 spells CASRAQQGSGELFF. In DNA, the CDR3 is TGTGCCAGCAGGGCCCAACAGGGCAGCGGGGAGCTGTTTTTT.

The chain has TRBV10-3 and TRBJ1-1, with D perhaps matching TRBD1 (5 bases). The CDR3 totals 14 residues. V was cut by 7 bases and J by 1 base, with 13 bases left in between. The germline CDR1 and CDR2 sequences are ENHRY and SYGVKD. The CDR3 DNA sequence: TGTGCCATCAAAGCCTCGGGGGGGAACACTGAAGCTTTCTTT. This codes for CAIKASGGNTEAFF.

On this clone itself: Different DNA sequences within this sample yield the same CDR3. The gene calls are TRBV18 and TRBJ2-1, with 10 bases matching TRBD2. After removal of 6 bases from V and 10 bases from J, the junction contained 6 bases not matched to a gene. This CDR3 is 13 amino acids long. Germline assignment: CDR1 KGHSH and CDR2 LQKENI. The CDR3 region is CASSPTSGNEQFF. CDR3 in DNA: TGTGCCAGCTCCCCCACTAGCGGGAACGAGCAGTTCTTC.

The chain combines TRBV30 with TRBJ1-2; D ambiguous. V dropped 5 bases and J dropped 6 bases, with 16 bases sitting between them. Germline V gives CDR1 GTSNPN, CDR2 SVGIG (reference sequence). This CDR3 has 13 residues. CDR3 DNA sequence: TGTGCCTGGGCTCCGGGATCTTCAAATGGCTACACCTTC. This gives the protein CAWAPGSSNGYTF.

The chain has TRBV19 and TRBJ2-2, with 10 bases fitting TRBD1. J lost 1 base, V lost 6 bases, and 11 bases had no gene match. Germline-derived CDR1 and CDR2 are LNHDA and SQIVND (reference sequence). The CDR3 is made up of 18 amino acids. The CDR3 spells CASRTGTGDTQNTGELFF. The CDR3 DNA is TGTGCCAGTAGGACCGGGACAGGGGACACTCAGAACACCGGGGAGCTGTTTTTT.

V is TRBV10-3 and J is TRBJ2-6; D is uncertain. Looked up from germline, CDR1 is ENHRY and CDR2 is SYGVKD. The CDR3 contains 18 residues. Trimming shortened V by 0 bases and J by 0 bases, and 12 bases separated the two germline ends. The CDR3 DNA sequence: TGTGCCATCAGTGAGTCGACCCCAACGTCCTCTGGGGCCAACGTCCTGACTTTC. This translates into CAISESTPTSSGANVLTF.

The V and J genes are TRBV2 and TRBJ2-1, with 9 bases fitting TRBD2. The germline V gene has CDR1 SNHLY and CDR2 FYNNEI. J lost 6 bases, V lost 6 bases, and 15 bases had no gene match. This CDR3 spans 17 amino acids. CDR3 sequence: CASRANRVAGAGNEQFF. CDR3 in DNA: TGTGCCAGCAGAGCGAACAGGGTAGCGGGAGCTGGCAATGAGCAGTTCTTC.

In its sample, this clone was seen once. The gene calls are TRBV11-2 and TRBJ2-1, with D hard to call. The V gene lost 1 base and the J gene lost 5 bases, with 6 bases spanning the gap. The CDR3 runs to 13 residues. The germline gives CDR1 SGHAT, CDR2 FQNNGV. In nucleotides, the CDR3 is TGTGCCAGCAGCTTAGTGGTTAACAATGAGCAGTTCTTC. Translation: CASSLVVNNEQFF.

The V call is TRBV27, the J call TRBJ1-1; 9 bases map to TRBD1. This CDR3 region has 17 residues. The germline CDR1 and CDR2 sequences are MNHEY and SMNVEV (reference sequence). The V segment lost 0 bases and the J segment 0 bases; nucleotides outside the gene matches: 5. CDR3 amino acids: CASSLSRTGALNTEAFF. The CDR3 bases are TGTGCCAGCAGTTTATCCAGGACAGGGGCCCTGAACACTGAAGCTTTCTTT.